This TCR beta chain comes out of a study of T cell repertoires in cytomegalovirus infection. Looking at the study overall: Recently identified HLA-C-restricted CMV epitopes were among the peptides used. Public TCR beta signatures were indicative of both CMV infection and a matching HLA type.

Overall study results and limits: Summed frequency of public TCR beta families distinguished CMV carriers with the relevant HLA. Clonotypes of TCR beta that were HLA-C-restricted and CMV-specific dominated the ex vivo response.

V was clipped by 0 bases and J by 0 bases, with 13 bases between them. Germline loops: CDR1 SGHDT, CDR2 YYEEEE. The CDR3 loop spans 17 amino acids. Turning to this clonotype: Its specificity is not known.

TCRdb reprocessed the reads with MiXCR, giving one entry per CDR3 protein. The data hold some 920,000 distinct CDR3 sequences, with around 30% observed a single time. This receptor was obtained from a human donor in good health (CMV status not recorded). Some clones in this sample may be carry-over from other donors' samples. The chain links TRBV5-6 to TRBJ1-3; D not certain. Here the sequenced sample was cultured CD8+ T cells from PBMCs, taken from culture after CMV antigen stimulation. In nucleotides, the CDR3 is TGTGCCAGCAGCTTGGCCGGCAGAGAGAGCTCTGGAAACACCATATATTTT. Translating gives CASSLAGRESSGNTIYF.